The present T cell receptor beta chain was sequenced within a study of blood T cell repertoires in COVID-19. Study information: COVID-19 samples collected from the United States, Italy and Spain covered acute and convalescent phases. The cDNA or gDNA used as material had been derived from T cells, B-cell-depleted T cells, or PBMCs.

Study processing details: The authors estimated nucleated cell counts from reference gene primer amplification. Profiling relied on immunoSEQ multiplex PCR, and the TCRdb table lists in-frame clones only, not all of them. That table furnishes V, J and clone size, whereas the DNA furnished D and trimming. The sample includes roughly 250,000 clones, around 82% of them seen just once. Sequenced material: peripheral blood. This TCR was recovered from an elderly woman with active or convalescent COVID-19.

The CDR3 is CASSPTGGGGREQYF. CDR3 in DNA: TGTGCCAGCTCACCAACAGGAGGCGGGGGGAGGGAGCAGTACTTC. V is TRBV18 and J is TRBJ2-7; 8 nucleotides match TRBD2. Per the germline V gene, CDR1 is KGHSH and CDR2 is LQKENI. With V trimmed by 2 bases and J by 7 bases, 10 bases remained unmatched. This CDR3 spans 15 amino acids.